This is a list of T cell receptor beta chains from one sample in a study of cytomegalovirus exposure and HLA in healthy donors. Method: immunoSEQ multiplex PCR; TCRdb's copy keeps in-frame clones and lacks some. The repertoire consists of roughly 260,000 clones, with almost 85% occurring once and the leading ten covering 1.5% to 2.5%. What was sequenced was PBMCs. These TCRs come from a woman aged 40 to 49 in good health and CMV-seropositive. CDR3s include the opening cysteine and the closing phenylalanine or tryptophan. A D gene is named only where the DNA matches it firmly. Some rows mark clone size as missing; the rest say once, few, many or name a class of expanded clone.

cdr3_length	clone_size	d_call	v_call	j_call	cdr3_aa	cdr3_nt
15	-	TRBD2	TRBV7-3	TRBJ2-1	CASSLGGSSGNEQFF	TGTGCCAGCAGCTTAGGCGGGAGTTCGGGGAATGAGCAGTTCTTC
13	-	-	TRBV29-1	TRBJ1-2	CSVDNRENYGYTF	TGCAGCGTTGACAACAGGGAGAACTATGGCTACACCTTC
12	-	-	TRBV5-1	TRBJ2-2	CASSEQTGELFF	TGCGCCAGCAGCGAACAGACCGGGGAGCTGTTTTTT
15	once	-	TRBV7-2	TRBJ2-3	CASSLGVSSTDTQYF	TGTGCCAGCAGCTTAGGAGTTTCTAGCACAGATACGCAGTATTTT
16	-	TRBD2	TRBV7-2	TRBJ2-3	CASSLVGTSGQDTQYF	TGTGCCAGCAGCTTAGTTGGCACTAGCGGGCAAGATACGCAGTATTTT
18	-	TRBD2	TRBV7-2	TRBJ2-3	CASSLFGTSGKITDTQYF	TGTGCCAGCAGCTTATTCGGGACTAGCGGGAAAATCACAGATACGCAGTATTTT
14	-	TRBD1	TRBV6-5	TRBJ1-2	CASSTSGTGIGYTF	TGTGCCAGCAGTACCTCCGGGACAGGGATCGGCTACACCTTC
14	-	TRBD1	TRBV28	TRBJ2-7	CASLRTGGSYEQYF	TGTGCCAGCCTCCGGACAGGGGGCTCCTACGAGCAGTACTTC
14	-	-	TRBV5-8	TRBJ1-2	CASSFLRGSYGYTF	TGTGCCAGCAGCTTTCTCAGGGGTAGCTATGGCTACACCTTC
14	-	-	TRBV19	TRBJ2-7	CASSTGLMEYEQYF	TGTGCCAGTAGTACGGGACTTATGGAATACGAGCAGTACTTC
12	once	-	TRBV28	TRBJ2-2	CASSTNTGELFF	TGTGCCAGCAGCACGAACACCGGGGAGCTGTTTTTT
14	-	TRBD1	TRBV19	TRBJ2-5	CASREGQGSETQYF	TGTGCCAGTAGGGAGGGACAGGGGAGTGAGACCCAGTACTTC
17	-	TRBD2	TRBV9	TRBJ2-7	CASSEGLAGSVGYEQYF	TGTGCCAGCAGCGAGGGCTTAGCGGGGAGCGTTGGGTACGAGCAGTACTTC
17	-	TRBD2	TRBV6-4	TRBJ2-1	CASSGPLAPSSYNEQFF	TGTGCCAGCAGTGGCCCACTAGCGCCCAGCTCCTACAATGAGCAGTTCTTC
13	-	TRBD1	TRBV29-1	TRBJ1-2	CSDSGTDSYGYTF	TGCAGCGACTCCGGGACAGATAGCTATGGCTACACCTTC
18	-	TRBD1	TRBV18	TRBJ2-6	CASSPRDRGVAGANGLTF	TGTGCCAGCTCGCCCCGGGACAGGGGGGTTGCTGGGGCCAACGGCCTGACTTTC
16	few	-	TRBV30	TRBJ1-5	CAWSVRGLSSNQPQHF	TGTGCCTGGAGTGTGCGGGGGCTGAGTAGCAATCAGCCCCAGCATTTT
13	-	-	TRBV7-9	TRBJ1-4	CASSLAPGEKLFF	TGCGCCAGCAGCTTAGCTCCGGGTGAAAAACTGTTTTTT
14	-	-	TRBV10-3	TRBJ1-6	CAISEYQDNSPLHF	TGTGCCATCAGTGAGTATCAGGATAATTCACCCCTCCACTTT
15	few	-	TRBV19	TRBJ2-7	CASSIDWRGPYEQYF	TGTGCCAGTAGTATAGATTGGCGGGGGCCCTACGAGCAGTACTTC
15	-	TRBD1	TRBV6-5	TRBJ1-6	CASSRDRGYNSPLHF	TGTGCCAGCAGCCGGGACAGGGGATATAATTCACCCCTCCACTTT
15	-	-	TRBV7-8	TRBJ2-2	CASSLERSVAGELFF	TGTGCCAGCAGCTTGGAGCGGAGCGTAGCCGGGGAGCTGTTTTTT
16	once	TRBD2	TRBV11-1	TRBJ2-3	CASSPTSGRRADTQYF	TGTGCCAGCAGCCCCACTAGCGGGAGGAGGGCAGATACGCAGTATTTT
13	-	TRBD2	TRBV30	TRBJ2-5	CAWGAGVEETQYF	TGTGCCTGGGGAGCGGGAGTGGAGGAGACCCAGTACTTC
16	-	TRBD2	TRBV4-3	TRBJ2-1	CASSPLMGGGYNEQFF	TGCGCCAGCAGCCCCCTGATGGGGGGGGGCTACAATGAGCAGTTCTTC
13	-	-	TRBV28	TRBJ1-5	CASSQWENQPQHF	TGTGCCAGCAGTCAATGGGAGAATCAGCCCCAGCATTTT
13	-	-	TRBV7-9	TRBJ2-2	CASSLGSTGELFF	TGTGCCAGCAGCTTGGGCTCGACCGGGGAGCTGTTTTTT
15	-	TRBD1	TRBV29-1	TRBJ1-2	CSVEDPWGQGEGGTF	TGCAGCGTTGAAGATCCCTGGGGACAGGGTGAAGGGGGAACCTTC
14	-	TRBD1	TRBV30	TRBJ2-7	CAWSRTGGPYEQYF	TGTGCCTGGAGTCGGACAGGGGGCCCCTACGAGCAGTACTTC
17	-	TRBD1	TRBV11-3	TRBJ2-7	CASSLDRNGQGAGEQYF	TGTGCCAGCAGCTTAGATAGGAACGGACAGGGGGCGGGTGAGCAGTACTTC
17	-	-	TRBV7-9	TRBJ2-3	CASSLVRSGTSTDTQYF	TGTGCCAGCAGCTTAGTCCGATCCGGGACTAGCACAGATACGCAGTATTTT
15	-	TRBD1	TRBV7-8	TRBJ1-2	CASSQDRGQTYGYTF	TGTGCCAGCAGCCAAGACAGGGGGCAAACCTATGGCTACACCTTC
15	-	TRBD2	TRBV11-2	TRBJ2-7	CASSLGAGGPLEQYF	TGTGCCAGCAGCTTAGGGGCGGGAGGACCCCTAGAGCAGTACTTC
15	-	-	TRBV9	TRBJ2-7	CASSVGQSGAYEQYF	TGTGCCAGCAGCGTAGGACAGTCAGGCGCGTACGAGCAGTACTTC
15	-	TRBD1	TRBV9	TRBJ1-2	CASSVAPQGAGGYTF	TGTGCCAGCAGCGTAGCTCCACAGGGGGCAGGAGGCTACACCTTC
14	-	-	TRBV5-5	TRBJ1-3	CASSLALSGNTIYF	TGTGCCAGCAGCTTGGCCCTCTCTGGAAACACCATATATTTT
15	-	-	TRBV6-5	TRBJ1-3	CASSLGGRRGNTIYF	TGTGCCAGCAGTTTGGGGGGGCGACGGGGAAACACCATATATTTT
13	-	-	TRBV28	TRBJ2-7	CASSTQGPYEQYF	TGTGCCAGCAGCACTCAGGGCCCCTACGAGCAGTACTTC
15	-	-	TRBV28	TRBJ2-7	CASTRGGTGSYEQYF	TGTGCCAGCACCCGCGGGGGGACAGGGAGCTACGAGCAGTACTTC
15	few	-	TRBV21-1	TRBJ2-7	CASSKEEWANYEQYF	TGTGCCAGCAGCAAAGAAGAGTGGGCCAACTACGAGCAGTACTTC
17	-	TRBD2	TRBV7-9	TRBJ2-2	CSSSHRLAGGQAGELFF	TGTTCCAGCAGCCACAGACTAGCGGGAGGGCAAGCCGGGGAGCTGTTTTTT
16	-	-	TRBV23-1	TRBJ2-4	CASSQSSGRAKNIQYF	TGCGCCAGCAGTCAATCGTCGGGTAGGGCCAAAAACATTCAGTACTTC
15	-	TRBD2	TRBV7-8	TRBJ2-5	CAGGGAMGEGETQYF	TGTGCCGGGGGAGGGGCTATGGGGGAGGGAGAGACCCAGTACTTC
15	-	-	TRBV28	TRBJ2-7	CASSPASGHVYEQYF	TGTGCCAGCAGCCCCGCGTCGGGTCACGTCTACGAGCAGTACTTC